The present TCR beta chain was sequenced within a study of control samples from healthy donors and cancer patients. Assay used: immunoSEQ multiplex PCR; TCRdb lists only in-frame clones, some missing. Of 100,000 or so clones detected, roughly nine tenths appear once; the ten largest clones hold around 1.3%. The CDR3 spans 15 residues. Germline V gives CDR1 SNHLY, CDR2 FYNNEI. Between the trimmed V and J ends, which lost 3 bases and 6 bases, there was a span of 15 bases. This clonotype originated in a woman between 45 and 60 years old in good health. The J gene is TRBJ2-1, the V gene TRBV2; D is possibly TRBD2 (5 bases). Sequenced input: blood. The CDR3 reads CASSDEQLRGNEQFF. CDR3 coding DNA: TGTGCCAGCAGTGATGAACAGCTACGGGGCAATGAGCAGTTCTTC.